This T cell receptor (beta chain) was observed in a study of blood T cell repertoires in COVID-19 (dated by TCRdb to the early 2020s). Describing the broader study: Collaborator samples came from the United States, Italy and Spain and covered acute and convalescent phases of COVID-19. Deeply sampled blood TCRbeta repertoires from subjects exposed to, actively infected with, or recovered from COVID-19 were included in the dataset. Samples were obtained from the ongoing ImmuneRACE study (first 160 participants) and from 1,000 to 1,500 subjects provided by 6 global collaborators. A de-identified subject ID, COVID-19 status, age in years and sex were almost always included in the sample metadata. The repertoires were made available in a free public database intended to serve as a resource for research on the immune response to SARS-CoV-2. The material from the prospective study consisted of cDNA or gDNA derived from T cells, B-cell-depleted T cells, or PBMCs. HLA class I and class II types, where available, came from metadata supplied by the sample provider rather than from assay-based typing. Summary of the overall study and its limitations: How much clinical and demographic metadata was included differed by source and by participant, and the metadata was provided uncurated.

Trimming removed 6 bases from V and 6 bases from J, leaving 9 bases between the germline ends. The germline V gene encodes CDR1 MNHEY and CDR2 SMNVEV (reference sequence). From the cysteine through the phenylalanine, the CDR3 covers 12 amino acids. The kept DNA is CDR3 alone, 36 bases in frame from the first base. Enrolling through a virtual design, the prospective study's participants ranged in age from roughly 18 to 95 years and lived across some 23 United States geographic areas. In the prospective study, cohorts were assigned on the basis of participant-reported clinical history obtained from a screening survey and a study questionnaire. Mobile phlebotomists in the prospective study collected whole blood, serum and a nasopharyngeal or oropharyngeal swab from every participant. Prospective study participants could optionally give additional blood draws and questionnaires over an approximately two-month period. Blood samples from the prospective study were shipped frozen or at room temperature prior to DNA extraction.

TCRbeta CDR3 regions were amplified from genomic DNA using the immunoSEQ Assay, a bias-controlled multiplex PCR. As for how the authors treated the data: Nucleated cell counts per sample were estimated from amplification of reference gene primers within the assay. To quantify the absolute abundance of each unique TCRbeta CDR3 rearrangement, sequence reads were collapsed and filtered. For each sample, productive Simpson clonality was calculated by taking the square root of Simpson's diversity index across productive rearrangements. In its TCRdb copy, this immuneACCESS table keeps in-frame sequences only and misses some clones. Where compared with another copy, unresolved V genes explain less than half of these, and the others have no known cause. V and J calls and clone size follow that table, whereas D and trimming were derived from the DNA. This sample comprises around 280,000 clones, 90% of them detected only once. The top ten hold 1.7% of the sample.

Notes on this clone: Its antigen specificity is not known. No quality values exist for individual bases; no much larger clone is one base distant.

The source is a woman under 30 with acute COVID-19. Sequenced input: PBMCs or T cells enriched from blood (not recorded which). In this chain, TRBV27 is recombined with TRBJ2-1; the best D guess is TRBD1, with 6 bases matching. The base sequence is TGTGCCAGCAGAGGGACACCCAATGAGCAGTTCTTC. It specifies CASRGTPNEQFF.